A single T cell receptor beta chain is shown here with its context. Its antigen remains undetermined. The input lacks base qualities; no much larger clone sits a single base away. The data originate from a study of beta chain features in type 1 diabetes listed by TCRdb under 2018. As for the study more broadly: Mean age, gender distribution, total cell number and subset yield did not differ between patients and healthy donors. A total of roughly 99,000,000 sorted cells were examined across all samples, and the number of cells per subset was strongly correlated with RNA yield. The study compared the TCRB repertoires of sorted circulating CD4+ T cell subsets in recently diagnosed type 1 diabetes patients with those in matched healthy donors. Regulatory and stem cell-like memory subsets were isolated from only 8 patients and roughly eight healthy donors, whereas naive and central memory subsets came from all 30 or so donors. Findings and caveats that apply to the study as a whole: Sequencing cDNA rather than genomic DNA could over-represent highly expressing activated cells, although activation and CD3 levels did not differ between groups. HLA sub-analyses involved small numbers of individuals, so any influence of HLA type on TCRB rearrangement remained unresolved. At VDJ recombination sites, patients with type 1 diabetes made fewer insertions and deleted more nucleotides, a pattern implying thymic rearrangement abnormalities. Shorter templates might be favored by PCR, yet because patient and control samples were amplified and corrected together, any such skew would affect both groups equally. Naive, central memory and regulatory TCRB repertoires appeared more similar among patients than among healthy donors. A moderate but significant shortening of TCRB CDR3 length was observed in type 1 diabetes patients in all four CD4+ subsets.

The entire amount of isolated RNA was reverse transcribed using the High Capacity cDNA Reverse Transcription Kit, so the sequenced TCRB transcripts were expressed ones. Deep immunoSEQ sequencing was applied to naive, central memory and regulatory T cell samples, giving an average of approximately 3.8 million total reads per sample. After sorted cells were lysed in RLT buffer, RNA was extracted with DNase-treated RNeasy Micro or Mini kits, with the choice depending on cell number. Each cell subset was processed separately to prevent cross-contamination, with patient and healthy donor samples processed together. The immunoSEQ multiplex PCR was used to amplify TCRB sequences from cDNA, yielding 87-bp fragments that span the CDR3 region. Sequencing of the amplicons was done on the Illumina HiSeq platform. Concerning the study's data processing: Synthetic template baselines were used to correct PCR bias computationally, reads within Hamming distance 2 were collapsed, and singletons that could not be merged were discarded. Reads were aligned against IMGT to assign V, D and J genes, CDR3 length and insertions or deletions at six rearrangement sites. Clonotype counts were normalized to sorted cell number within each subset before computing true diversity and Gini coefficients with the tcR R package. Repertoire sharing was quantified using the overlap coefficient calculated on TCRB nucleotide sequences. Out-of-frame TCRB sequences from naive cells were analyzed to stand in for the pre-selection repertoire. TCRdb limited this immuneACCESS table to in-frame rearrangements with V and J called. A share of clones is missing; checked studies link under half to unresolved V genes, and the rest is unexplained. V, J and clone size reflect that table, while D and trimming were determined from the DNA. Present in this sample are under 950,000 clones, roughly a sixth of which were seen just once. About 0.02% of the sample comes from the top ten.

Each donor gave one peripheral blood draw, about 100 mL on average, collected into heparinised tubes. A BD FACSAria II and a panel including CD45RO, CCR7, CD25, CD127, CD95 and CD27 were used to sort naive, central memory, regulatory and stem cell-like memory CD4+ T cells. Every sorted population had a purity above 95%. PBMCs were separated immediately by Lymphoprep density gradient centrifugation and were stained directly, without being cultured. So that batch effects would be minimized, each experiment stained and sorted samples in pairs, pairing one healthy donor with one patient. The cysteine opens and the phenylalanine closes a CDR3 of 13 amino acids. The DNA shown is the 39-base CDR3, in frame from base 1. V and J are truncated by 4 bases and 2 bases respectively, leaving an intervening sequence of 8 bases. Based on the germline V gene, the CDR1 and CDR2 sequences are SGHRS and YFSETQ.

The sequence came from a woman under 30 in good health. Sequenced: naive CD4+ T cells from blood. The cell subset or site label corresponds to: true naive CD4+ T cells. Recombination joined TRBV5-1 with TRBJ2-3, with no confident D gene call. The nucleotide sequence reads TGCGCCAGCAGCCGCGGAAACACAGATACGCAGTATTTT. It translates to CASSRGNTDTQYF.